Below, 2 T cell receptor beta chains from the same sample are listed, as sequenced in a study of control samples from healthy donors and cancer patients. The data were produced by immunoSEQ multiplex PCR, yet TCRdb's version contains in-frame clones alone and is incomplete. The sample records 150,000 to 200,000 clones, over 85% being singletons. The sequencing sample was made of blood. The receptor set was obtained from a man between 25 and 39 years old in good health.

This sequence joins TRBV5-1 and TRBJ2-1, with a weak D call TRBD1 (6 bases). V lost 2 bases and J 5 bases, leaving 11 bases between the germline ends. Per the germline V gene, CDR1 is SGHRS and CDR2 is YFSETQ. The CDR3 is 14 residues long. The CDR3 bases are TGCGCCAGCAGCTTAGGCGGACAGCACAATGAGCAGTTCTTC. Amino acids: CASSLGGQHNEQFF.

Only one count was recorded for this clone. V and J are TRBV14 and TRBJ2-1; 12 bases match TRBD2. Germline V CDR1 and CDR2: SGHDN, FVKESK. The CDR3 totals 17 residues. The V gene end was trimmed by 1 base and the J gene end by 5 bases; junction bases not matched to a gene: 6. The CDR3 bases are TGTGCCAGCAGCCAAGTTGTACTAGCGGGGGGACACAATGAGCAGTTCTTC. This codes for CASSQVVLAGGHNEQFF.